Below are 25 T cell receptor beta chains sequenced from a single sample in a study of cytomegalovirus exposure and HLA in healthy donors (dated by TCRdb to 2015 to 2018). Library preparation was by the immunoSEQ multiplex PCR assay. The multiplex PCR relied on a mix of 60 forward primers for TCR Vbeta segments and 13 reverse primers for TCR Jbeta segments. Sourced from immuneACCESS, this table was stored by TCRdb with only in-frame sequences that have V and J called. A share of the clones is absent; for the studies checked, an unresolved V gene accounts for under half, and the remainder has no known explanation. Within this sample are roughly 200,000 clones, with 60% to 85% of them counted one time only. 2.9% of the sample goes to the ten largest clones. The sequencing input was PBMCs. These receptor sequences come from a male donor in good health and CMV-seronegative.

The chain carries TRBV6-1 and TRBJ1-5; maybe TRBD1 (6 bases). The CDR3 consists of 15 residues. The germline CDR1 and CDR2 sequences are MNHNS and SASEGT. The ends were cut back, 8 bases at V and 3 bases at J, with 17 bases in the middle. The chain's CDR3 is CASGPRTALNQPQHF. In DNA, the CDR3 is TGTGCCAGCGGGCCCCGGACAGCCCTCAATCAGCCCCAGCATTTT.

This sequence joins TRBV23-1 and TRBJ2-6; D possibly corresponds to TRBD2 (7 bases). TRBV23-1 is filed as an ORF, its function uncertain. This CDR3 has 21 amino acids. Between the trimmed V and J ends, which lost 4 bases and 0 bases, there was a span of 25 bases. This chain's CDR3 is CASSPERGGPTPSSGANVLTF. CDR3 bases: TGCGCCAGCAGTCCCGAAAGGGGGGGCCCTACCCCTAGCTCTGGGGCCAACGTCCTGACTTTC.

The V call is TRBV7-9, the J call TRBJ1-5; D possibly corresponds to TRBD1 (5 bases). V lost 5 bases and J 7 bases, leaving 21 bases between the germline ends. This CDR3 spans 16 amino acids. The germline V gene encodes CDR1 SEHNR and CDR2 FQNEAQ (reference sequence). The CDR3 DNA reads as TGTGCCAGCAGCCCAGGGTGGGTGGCACGAAAGCAGCCCCAGCATTTT. This encodes CASSPGWVARKQPQHF.

V and J are TRBV4-3 and TRBJ2-3, with 13 positions matching TRBD2. Germline CDR1 is LGHNA and CDR2 is YSLEER. J lost 3 bases, V lost 6 bases, and 3 bases had no gene match. CDR3 length: 15 amino acids. CDR3 amino acids: CASREGLAGTDTQYF. The CDR3 DNA reads as TGCGCCAGCAGAGAGGGACTAGCGGGGACAGATACGCAGTATTTT.

The chain is built from TRBV12-5 and TRBJ1-5; D is perhaps TRBD1 (5 bases). The CDR3 is made up of 15 amino acids. The V end lost 2 bases, the J end lost 3 bases, and 11 bases lay between the germline ends. From germline, CDR1 is LGHNT and CDR2 FRNRAP. The CDR3 nucleotides read TGTGCTAGTGGTTTGAGCGGGGCCTACAATCAGCCCCAGCATTTT. Amino acids: CASGLSGAYNQPQHF.

This clone was seen a few times. The chain carries TRBV28 and TRBJ2-2; 12 nucleotides align to TRBD2. CDR3 length equals 16 residues. Trimming took 2 bases from V and 8 from J; bases not matched to a gene: 6. CDR1 MDHEN and CDR2 SYDVKM come from the germline V gene. CDR3 sequence: CASSLRLAGGPGELFF. DNA of the CDR3: TGTGCCAGCAGTTTAAGGCTAGCGGGGGGGCCTGGGGAGCTGTTTTTT.

CDR3 coding DNA: TGTGCCAGCAGCGCAAGGACAGGGAGGACAGATACGCAGTATTTT. Protein sequence: CASSARTGRTDTQYF. The chain combines TRBV9 with TRBJ2-3, with 8 bases fitting TRBD1. From germline, CDR1 is SGDLS and CDR2 YYNGEE. The CDR3 length is 15 residues. J gave up 3 bases and V 3 bases, and 6 bases lay outside the gene matches.

This clone was detected a few times. The J gene is TRBJ1-2, the V gene TRBV20-1; the D is unclear. The germline CDR1 and CDR2 sequences are DFQATT and SNEGSKA (reference sequence). The ends were cut back, 6 bases at V and 7 bases at J, with 12 bases in the middle. This CDR3 spans 11 amino acids. The CDR3 reads CSAEQTPGYTF. DNA for the CDR3: TGCAGTGCCGAACAAACGCCTGGCTACACCTTC.

This clone was detected only a few times. The chain carries TRBV30 and TRBJ2-3; D unclear. The V gene lost 1 base and the J gene lost 1 base, with 3 bases spanning the gap. Germline V CDR1 and CDR2: GTSNPN, SVGIG (reference sequence). This CDR3 region has 12 residues. The CDR3 protein is CAWSAGTDTQYF. The CDR3 bases are TGTGCCTGGAGTGCGGGCACAGATACGCAGTATTTT.

Note on this clone: At one of its ends the junction is not consistent with the germline gene, which may arise from a read error. This rearrangement joins TRBV27 to TRBJ1-5; D is unresolved. This CDR3 is built from 12 residues. CDR1 is MNHEY and CDR2 is SMNVEV in the germline V gene (reference sequence). The CDR3 nucleotides are TGTGCCAACAGTTTTATAAATCAGCCCCAGCATTTT. This gives the protein CANSFINQPQHF.

This sequence joins TRBV6-6 and TRBJ2-7; 9 nucleotides agree with TRBD2. Germline-derived CDR1 and CDR2 are MNHNY and SVGAGI (reference sequence). There are 14 residues in the CDR3. Unmatched junction bases numbered 14, after V lost 10 bases and J lost 7 bases. The CDR3 is CATARTSVEVEQYF. DNA of the CDR3: TGTGCCACCGCGAGGACTAGCGTCGAGGTGGAGCAGTACTTC.

The chain links TRBV4-1 to TRBJ2-3; 9 bases fit TRBD1. CDR1 MGHRA and CDR2 YSYEKL come from the germline V gene. With V trimmed by 3 bases and J by 4 bases, 8 bases remained unmatched. This CDR3 comprises 16 residues. The CDR3, as DNA: TGCGCCAGCAGCCAGGGACAGGGAGTCCTCGCAGATACGCAGTATTTT. Residues: CASSQGQGVLADTQYF.

The V call is TRBV4-1, the J call TRBJ1-3, with D uncertain. V was shortened by 5 bases and J by 0 bases, with 8 bases between the two germline ends. In germline, CDR1 is MGHRA, CDR2 YSYEKL. This CDR3 has 14 residues. CDR3 sequence reads: CASSGLVSGNTIYF. The CDR3 DNA is TGCGCCAGCAGCGGGCTCGTCTCTGGAAACACCATATATTTT.

The J gene is TRBJ2-5, the V gene TRBV30; tentatively, D is TRBD2 (7 bases). CDR1 is GTSNPN and CDR2 is SVGIG in the germline V gene (reference sequence). The V end was cut by 0 bases, the J end by 5 bases, with 22 bases between. This CDR3 region has 17 residues. The DNA of the CDR3 is TGTGCCTGGAGTGTAAGGGGGGGCGCCCCTGGTTTCGAGACCCAGTACTTC. This codes for CAWSVRGGAPGFETQYF.

As regards this clone: In the same sample, other DNA sequences code for this CDR3. The rearrangement joins TRBV28 to TRBJ1-2; D is perhaps TRBD1 (5 bases). This CDR3 contains 13 residues. CDR1 MDHEN and CDR2 SYDVKM come from the germline V gene. V was pared by 3 bases and J by 4 bases, with 9 bases between. Here the CDR3 reads CASSFQGTYGYTF. Here the CDR3 DNA reads TGTGCCAGCAGTTTTCAGGGTACCTATGGCTACACCTTC.

CDR3 residues: CASSYRRGGGKLFF. CDR3 DNA: TGTGCCAGCAGCTACCGGAGGGGGGGCGGAAAACTGTTTTTT. This chain connects TRBV13 to TRBJ1-4, with TRBD1 as a possible D gene (6 bases). The V gene's germline CDR1 is PRHDT and CDR2 FYEKMQ (reference sequence). This CDR3 comprises 14 residues. The V end lost 4 bases, the J end lost 10 bases, and 16 bases lay between the germline ends.

The chain joins TRBV28 to TRBJ2-1; TRBD2 matches 9 bases. Germline lookup yields CDR1 MDHEN and CDR2 SYDVKM. This CDR3 region has 16 residues. V was clipped by 5 bases and J by 8 bases; unmatched bases: 13. CDR3 residues: CASSPRAAGGPHEQFF. For the CDR3, the DNA is TGTGCCAGCAGTCCCCGGGCGGCGGGAGGGCCCCATGAGCAGTTCTTC.

The V and J genes are TRBV6-5 and TRBJ2-1; 14 bases are a match to TRBD2. V dropped 6 bases and J dropped 10; count of bases not matched to a gene: 5. Germline CDR1 MNHEY, CDR2 SVGAGI. This CDR3 has 14 residues. CDR3 bases: TGTGCCAGCAGGGGGACTAGCGGGAGTTGGGAGCAGTTCTTC. This encodes CASRGTSGSWEQFF.

The V and J genes are TRBV29-1 and TRBJ1-5, with D tentatively TRBD1 (5 bases). Looked up from germline, CDR1 is SQVTM and CDR2 is ANQGSEA. The germline V and J ends were trimmed by 4 bases and 0 bases, with 10 bases remaining between them. There are 14 residues in the CDR3. The CDR3 loop is CSVGGLDSNQPQHF. In nucleotides, the CDR3 is TGCAGCGTTGGGGGCTTAGATAGCAATCAGCCCCAGCATTTT.

The J gene is TRBJ2-5, the V gene TRBV15, with 7 bases that match TRBD2. The CDR3 extends over 13 amino acids. Germline trimming cut 8 bases from V and 5 bases from J; bases unmatched to any gene: 8. From germline, CDR1 is LNHNV and CDR2 YYDKDF (reference sequence). CDR3 residues: CATQRDWWETQYF. The DNA for the CDR3 is TGTGCCACCCAGCGGGACTGGTGGGAGACCCAGTACTTC.

The chain combines TRBV7-3 with TRBJ1-6; TRBD1 aligns across 8 bases. Trimming took 5 bases from V and 14 from J; bases not matched to a gene: 8. The CDR3 length is 13 residues. Germline CDR1 and CDR2: SGHTA and FQGTGA. The CDR3 nucleotides are TGTGCCAGCAGCCGGGACAGGCTCGGTTCCCTCCACTTT. It translates to CASSRDRLGSLHF.

The chain links TRBV7-9 to TRBJ2-1; 8 bases agree with TRBD2. Germline loops: CDR1 SEHNR, CDR2 FQNEAQ (reference sequence). V dropped 5 bases and J dropped 3; count of bases not matched to a gene: 9. The CDR3 is 16 amino acids. CDR3 nucleotide sequence: TGTGCCAGCAGCCCCCAGGGGCGGGGGGACTACAATGAGCAGTTCTTC. Its translation: CASSPQGRGDYNEQFF. The full variable domain, with the rest looked up from reference TRBV7-9 and TRBJ2-1, is DTGVSQNPRHKITKRGQNVTFRCDPISEHNRLYWYRQTLGQGPEFLTYFQNEAQLEKSRLLSDRFSAERPKGSFSTLEIQRTEQGDSAMYLCASSPQGRGDYNEQFFGPGTRLTVL.

This clone was seen only a few times. The chain is built from TRBV11-2 and TRBJ2-3; D possibly corresponds to TRBD2 (6 bases). Trimming removed 4 bases at V and 1 base at J, with 15 bases between. The germline CDR1 and CDR2 sequences are SGHAT and FQNNGV. CDR3 size: 16 residues. The CDR3: CASSSLWAGRTDTQYF. The CDR3 bases are TGTGCCAGCAGCTCCCTTTGGGCGGGACGCACAGATACGCAGTATTTT.

This chain joins TRBV7-9 and TRBJ2-2, with D unclear. There are 12 residues in the CDR3. Germline CDR1 and CDR2: SEHNR and FQNEAQ (reference sequence). The V end lost 4 bases, the J end lost 8 bases, and 8 bases lay between the germline ends. CDR3 nucleotide sequence: TGTGCCAGCAGCTCCCTAATGGGGGAGCTGTTTTTT. Protein product: CASSSLMGELFF.

This sequence joins TRBV30 and TRBJ2-7; TRBD2 agrees at 13 bases. V lost 2 bases and J lost 3; bases outside the gene matches: 13. This CDR3 contains 18 residues. Germline V gene data show CDR1 as GTSNPN and CDR2 as SVGIG (reference sequence). The CDR3 coding sequence is TGTGCCTGGAGTCCCGGGGCAACTAGCGGGAGGGCCCTCTACGAGCAGTACTTC. This sequence encodes CAWSPGATSGRALYEQYF.